Here is one T cell receptor beta chain with its context. The read is 3 residues too short to cover the CDR3 end, so that end is filled in from the germline J gene. The sample originates from a study of T cells in women clearing cervical HPV infection. This CDR3 region has 12 residues. V was pared by 6 bases and J by 6 bases, with 11 bases between. Measured with immunoSEQ multiplex PCR; TCRdb has only the in-frame clones, and not every one. The sample table includes 9,200 or so clones. The TCR comes from a woman between 18 and 69 years old with a cervical HPV16 infection that either progressed to CIN3+ or cleared (not recorded which). The chain couples TRBV12-3 or TRBV12-4 to TRBJ2-5; possibly TRBD1 or TRBD2 for D (6 bases each). The specimen was blood buffy coat. CDR3 DNA (partial): TGTGCCAGCAGGGAGGGGGTGAAGACC. Translating gives CASREGVKT. The complete CDR3 sequence is CASREGVKTQYF.